Included here is one T cell receptor beta chain sequence, with context. Its specificity is not known. With a much larger clone just one base away, this may be a read error. TCRdb re-called the multiplex PCR reads with MiXCR, one entry per CDR3 protein. This table has 100,000 or so distinct CDR3 sequences, around 20% appearing once. The germline V gene has CDR1 LNHDA and CDR2 SQIVND (reference sequence). The CDR3 has 14 residues. The lymph nodes were axillary draining lymph nodes from breast cancer patients. This record comes from a study of breast tumors, draining lymph nodes, adjacent tissues. Whole-study results and caveats: Data fit most tumor T cells coming from lymph node, expanding in tumor. Tumor and nontumor repertoires were significantly more similar in luminal-like than in basal-like breast cancer. Tumor T cell lymph node origin was a supported hypothesis, not proven. Compared with lymph nodes, tumors were less diverse; compared with nontumor tissue, more.

This TCR was sampled from a female donor with breast cancer. Some clones in this sample may be carry-over from other donors' samples. The sequenced sample was axillary lymph node tissue. The chain employs TRBV19 and TRBJ2-7, with TRBD1 matching 9 bases. For the CDR3, the DNA is TGTGCCAATAGTATGGGGACAGGGAGTTACGAGCAGTACTTC. Protein sequence: CANSMGTGSYEQYF.